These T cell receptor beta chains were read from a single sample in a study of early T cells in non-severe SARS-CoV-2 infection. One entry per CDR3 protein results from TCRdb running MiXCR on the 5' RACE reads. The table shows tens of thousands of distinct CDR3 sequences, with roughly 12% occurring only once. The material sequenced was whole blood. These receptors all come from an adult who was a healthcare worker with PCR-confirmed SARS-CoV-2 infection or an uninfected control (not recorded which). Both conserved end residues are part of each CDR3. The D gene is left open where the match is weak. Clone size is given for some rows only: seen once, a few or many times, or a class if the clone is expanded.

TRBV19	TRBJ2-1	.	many	TGTGCCAGTAGTGTTGGACACTTCAATGAGCAGTTCTTC	CASSVGHFNEQFF
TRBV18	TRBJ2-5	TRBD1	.	TGTGCCAGCTCACTGACGGGACAGCAAGAGACCCAGTACTTC	CASSLTGQQETQYF
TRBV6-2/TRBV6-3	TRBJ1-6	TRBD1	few	TGTGCCAGCAGTCCTCTAGAGCAGGGGGCTGTTGATTCACCCCTCCACTTT	CASSPLEQGAVDSPLHF
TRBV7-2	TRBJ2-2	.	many	TGTGCCAGCAGCTTAGCGGGGGGAAAGTCCGGGGAGCTGTTTTTT	CASSLAGGKSGELFF
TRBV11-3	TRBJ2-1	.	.	TGTGCCAGCGGAACGACAAGACTTACAAGTGAGCAGTTCTTC	CASGTTRLTSEQFF
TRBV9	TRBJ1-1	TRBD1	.	TGTGCCAGCAGCCTGCGGGACAGAGAGGACACTGAAGCTTTCTTT	CASSLRDREDTEAFF
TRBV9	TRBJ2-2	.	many	TGTGCCAGCAGCGTAGGGCTGGGGTCCGGGGAGCTGTTTTTT	CASSVGLGSGELFF
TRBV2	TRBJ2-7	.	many	TGTGCCACTTCGGACGGCCGTTCCTACGAGCAGTACTTC	CATSDGRSYEQYF
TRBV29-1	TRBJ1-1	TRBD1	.	TGCAGCGTTGTAAGGGGGCGTACTGAAGCTTTCTTT	CSVVRGRTEAFF
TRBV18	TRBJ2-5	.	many	TGTGCCAGCAGCCGGGGAGGAGAGACCCAGTACTTC	CASSRGGETQYF
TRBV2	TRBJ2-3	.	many	TGTGCCAGCAGTGAGAACCAGGGAAGAACGCAGTATTTT	CASSENQGRTQYF
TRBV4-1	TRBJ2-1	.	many	TGCGCCAGCAGCCAAGAAGCTTTCAATCCGGATGAGCAGTTCTTC	CASSQEAFNPDEQFF
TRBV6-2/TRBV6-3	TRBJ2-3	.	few	TGTGCCAGCAGTACAGCAGGAGATACGCAGTATTTT	CASSTAGDTQYF
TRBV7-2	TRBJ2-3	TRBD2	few	TGTGCCAGCAGCCCCTTAGCGGGCGTAACAGATACGCAGTATTTT	CASSPLAGVTDTQYF
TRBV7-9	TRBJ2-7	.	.	TGTGCCAGCAGCCCAGAGTCGAGACTATACTTC	CASSPESRLYF
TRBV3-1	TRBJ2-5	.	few	TGTGCCAGCAGCCGACCTAGGGGGCAAGAGACCCAGTACTTC	CASSRPRGQETQYF
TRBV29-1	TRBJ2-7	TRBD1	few	TGCAGCGTACAGCCCGGGACAGGGTTTATCGAGCAGTACTTC	CSVQPGTGFIEQYF
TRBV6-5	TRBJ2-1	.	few	TGTGCCAGCAGCGGGACTCCCTTTGCGAATGAGCAGTTCTTC	CASSGTPFANEQFF